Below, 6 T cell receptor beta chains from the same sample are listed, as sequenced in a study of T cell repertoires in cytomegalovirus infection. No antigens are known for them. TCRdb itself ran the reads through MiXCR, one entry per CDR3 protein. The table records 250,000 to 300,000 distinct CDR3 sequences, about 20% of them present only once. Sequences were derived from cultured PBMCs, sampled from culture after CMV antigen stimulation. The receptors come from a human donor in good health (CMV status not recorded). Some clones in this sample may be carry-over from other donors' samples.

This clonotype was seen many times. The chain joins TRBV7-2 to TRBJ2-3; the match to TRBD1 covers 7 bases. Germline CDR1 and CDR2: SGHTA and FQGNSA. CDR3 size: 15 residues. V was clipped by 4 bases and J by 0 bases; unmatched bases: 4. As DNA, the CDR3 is TGTGCCAGCAGCTGGACAGGAAAAAGCACAGATACGCAGTATTTT. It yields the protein CASSWTGKSTDTQYF.

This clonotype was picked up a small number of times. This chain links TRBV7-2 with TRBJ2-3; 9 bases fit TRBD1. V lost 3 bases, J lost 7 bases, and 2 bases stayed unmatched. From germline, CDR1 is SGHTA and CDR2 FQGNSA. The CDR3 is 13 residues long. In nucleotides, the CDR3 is TGTGCCAGCAGCTTGACAGGGGGAAATACGCAGTATTTT. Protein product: CASSLTGGNTQYF. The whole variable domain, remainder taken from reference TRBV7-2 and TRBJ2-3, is GAGVSQSPSNKVTEKGKDVELRCDPISGHTALYWYRQSLGQGLEFLIYFQGNSAPDKSGLPSDRFSAERTGGSVSTLTIQRTQQEDSAVYLCASSLTGGNTQYFGPGTRLTVL.

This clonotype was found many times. DNA for the CDR3: TGTGCCAGCAGCCCCTTCGGGGGACTAGGGCTAAGCTATGAGCAGTTCTTC. Protein sequence: CASSPFGGLGLSYEQFF. The rearrangement joins TRBV7-2 to TRBJ2-1, with TRBD2 matching 8 bases. CDR3 size: 17 residues. Trimming cost V 5 bases and J 8 bases; bases outside gene matches: 17. Germline CDR1 SGHTA, CDR2 FQGNSA.

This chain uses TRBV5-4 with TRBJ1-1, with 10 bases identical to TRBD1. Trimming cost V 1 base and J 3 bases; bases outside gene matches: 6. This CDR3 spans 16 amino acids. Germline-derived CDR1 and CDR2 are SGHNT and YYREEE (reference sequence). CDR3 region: CASSLILGQGHTEAFF. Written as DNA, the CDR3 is TGTGCCAGCAGCTTGATATTGGGACAGGGGCACACTGAAGCTTTCTTT.

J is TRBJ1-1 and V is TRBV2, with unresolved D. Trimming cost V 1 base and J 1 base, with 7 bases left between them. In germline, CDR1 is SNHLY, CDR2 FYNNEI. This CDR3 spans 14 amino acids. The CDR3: CASSEVGGNTEAFF. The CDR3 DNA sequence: TGTGCCAGCAGTGAAGTAGGAGGGAACACTGAAGCTTTCTTT. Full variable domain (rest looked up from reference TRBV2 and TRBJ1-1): EPEVTQTPSHQVTQMGQEVILRCVPISNHLYFYWYRQILGQKVEFLVSFYNNEISEKSEIFDDQFSVERPDGSNFTLKIRSTKLEDSAMYFCASSEVGGNTEAFFGQGTRLTVV.

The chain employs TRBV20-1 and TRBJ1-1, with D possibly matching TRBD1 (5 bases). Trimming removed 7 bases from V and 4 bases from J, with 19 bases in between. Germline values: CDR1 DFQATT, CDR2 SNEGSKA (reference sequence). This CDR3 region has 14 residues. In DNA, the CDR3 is TGCAGTGTCCCACCGGTGGTGGGGGGCACTGAAGCTTTCTTT. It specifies CSVPPVVGGTEAFF.